This is a list of T cell receptor beta chains from one sample in a study of OX40 agonist ivuxolimab in advanced cancers. The assay was immunoSEQ multiplex PCR, and TCRdb's table has in-frame clones only and misses some. In the table there are about 60,000 clones, about 89% of which are singletons. The sequences come from CD4+ or CD8+ T cells sorted from blood, collected in a trial of the OX40 agonist ivuxolimab. The receptors shown here come from an adult with an advanced solid tumor such as melanoma, head and neck, liver or kidney cancer. CDR3s include the opening cysteine and the closing phenylalanine or tryptophan. A D gene is named only where the DNA matches it firmly. Size tells how often a clone was seen (once, few, many) or the class of an expanded clone, and some rows leave it out.

abundance,j_gene,d_gene,v_gene,len,CDR3nt,CDR3aa
.,TRBJ2-3,.,TRBV29-1,13,TGCAGCGTTGAAGTGAGCCCCCTTGATACGCAGTATTTT,CSVEVSPLDTQYF
.,TRBJ2-5,.,TRBV18,14,TGTGCCAGCTCACCACTTCAGGGGGGCGAGACCCAGTACTTC,CASSPLQGGETQYF
.,TRBJ1-2,.,TRBV6-1,15,TGTGCCAGCAGCCTTGCCACGTCGGGGAACTATGGCTACACCTTC,CASSLATSGNYGYTF
.,TRBJ2-7,TRBD1,TRBV27,14,TGTGCCAGCAGTCTACGGGACAGCGGCTACGAGCAGTACTTC,CASSLRDSGYEQYF
.,TRBJ2-7,.,TRBV19,15,TGTGCCACCTCCCCCGGTGGAGTCGGCTCCTACGAGCAGTACTTC,CATSPGGVGSYEQYF
.,TRBJ2-7,.,TRBV11-2,15,TGTGCCAGCAGCCCGAGGCCAGCGGTCTACTACGAGCAGTACTTC,CASSPRPAVYYEQYF
.,TRBJ1-4,TRBD1,TRBV19,16,TGTGCCAGTAGTACAGGACAGGGGCGAACTAATGAAAAACTGTTTTTT,CASSTGQGRTNEKLFF
.,TRBJ1-2,.,TRBV11-2,13,TGTGCCAGTAGAGTGGCGGCCGGGGTTGGCTACACCTTC,CASRVAAGVGYTF
.,TRBJ2-7,TRBD1,TRBV18,15,TGTGCCAGCTCACCGGGACAGGTTTTTTTCGACGAGCAGTACTTC,CASSPGQVFFDEQYF
.,TRBJ2-2,TRBD1,TRBV2,15,TGTGCCAGCACCTGGGACAGGGCGAACACCGGGGAGCTGTTTTTT,CASTWDRANTGELFF
.,TRBJ2-1,TRBD1,TRBV5-6,15,TGTGCCAGCAGCTTGACAGGGGGCCCAATATTTGAGCAGTTCTTC,CASSLTGGPIFEQFF
.,TRBJ2-3,.,TRBV7-2,13,TGTGCCAGCAGCCGCCGGCGGGAAGATACGCAGTATTTT,CASSRRREDTQYF
.,TRBJ2-3,.,TRBV19,12,TGTGCCAGTATCCATGCCACAGATACGCAGTATTTT,CASIHATDTQYF
.,TRBJ2-5,TRBD2,TRBV5-4,16,TGTGCCAGCAGCTCCCTTACTAGCGGGAAGAGAGAGACCCAGTACTTC,CASSSLTSGKRETQYF
once,TRBJ2-1,.,TRBV13,12,TGTGCCAGCAGCGGGACTTTCAATGAGCAGTTCTTC,CASSGTFNEQFF
.,TRBJ1-2,.,TRBV18,14,TGTGCCAGCTCACAGCAGACAGAATACTATGGCTACACCTTC,CASSQQTEYYGYTF
.,TRBJ1-1,.,TRBV30,11,TGTGCCTGGAGTGTCGGCACTGAAGCTTTCTTT,CAWSVGTEAFF
.,TRBJ2-7,TRBD2,TRBV13,14,TGTGCCAGCAGCTTACTAGCGGGAGGCTACGAGCAGTACTTC,CASSLLAGGYEQYF
.,TRBJ2-7,TRBD2,TRBV7-7,15,TGTGCTAGCAGCTTAGGTACGGGAGGGACCTACGAGCAGTACTTC,CASSLGTGGTYEQYF
.,TRBJ2-4,.,TRBV28,15,TGTGCCAGCAGTTTTCCCGGGGTTAGGGGGAACATTCAGTACTTC,CASSFPGVRGNIQYF
once,TRBJ1-3,.,TRBV14,15,TGTGCCAGCAGCCCCCGGTTTCAGTCTGGAAACACCATATATTTT,CASSPRFQSGNTIYF
.,TRBJ2-1,.,TRBV7-9,15,TGTGCCAGCAGCTTAGGAGGGTTTGTCTACAATGAGCAGTTCTTC,CASSLGGFVYNEQFF
.,TRBJ2-1,.,TRBV7-3,12,TGTGCCAGCAGCTTAAGCCCCAATGAGCAGTTCTTC,CASSLSPNEQFF
.,TRBJ2-7,TRBD2,TRBV5-1,16,TGCGCCAGCAGCGCCACTAGCGGGAGTCTAATCTACGAGCAGTACTTC,CASSATSGSLIYEQYF
.,TRBJ2-5,.,TRBV6-1,11,TGTGCCAGCAGTGAACCGGAGACCCAGTACTTC,CASSEPETQYF
.,TRBJ2-5,.,TRBV6-7,15,TGTGCCAGCGTGGGGGCAGGGCCCCTGGGGGAGACCCAGTACTTC,CASVGAGPLGETQYF
.,TRBJ2-3,TRBD2,TRBV7-9,18,TGTGCCAGCAGCTTAGGAACGAAAGCGGGAGGGCCCGCAGATACGCAGTATTTT,CASSLGTKAGGPADTQYF
.,TRBJ2-3,.,TRBV4-3,15,TGCGCCAGCAGCCAAGATACGGGAGGCACAGATACGCAGTATTTT,CASSQDTGGTDTQYF
.,TRBJ1-6,.,TRBV28,14,TGTGCCATCAAGGGTGAGGCAAGGAATTCACCCCTCCACTTT,CAIKGEARNSPLHF
.,TRBJ2-1,TRBD1,TRBV7-2,14,TGTGCCAGCAGCCTAGGGTTGACAGGGTTTGAGCAGTTCTTC,CASSLGLTGFEQFF
.,TRBJ1-2,TRBD1,TRBV28,13,TGTGCCAGCAGATCGGACAGGTCGCGGGGCTACACCTTC,CASRSDRSRGYTF
.,TRBJ2-7,TRBD1,TRBV6-6,12,TGTGCCAGCAGCCTCAGGGGGCGCGAGCAGTACTTC,CASSLRGREQYF
.,TRBJ1-2,TRBD1,TRBV5-4,13,TGTGCCAGCAGCCCGGGACAGGGTCGGGGCTACACCTTC,CASSPGQGRGYTF
.,TRBJ2-3,.,TRBV27,16,TGTGCCAGCAGAGGCCCGCGAGGTGGGCTCACAGATACGCAGTATTTT,CASRGPRGGLTDTQYF
.,TRBJ2-2,TRBD2,TRBV7-3,19,TGTGCCAGCAGCTTAGCCGGACTAGCGGGAGGGCCTAACACCGGGGAGCTGTTTTTT,CASSLAGLAGGPNTGELFF
.,TRBJ2-1,TRBD1,TRBV7-9,15,TGTGCCAGCAGCTCACGACAGGGGGGCCCCGGTGAGCAGTTCTTC,CASSSRQGGPGEQFF
.,TRBJ1-4,.,TRBV28,15,TGTGCCAGCATGATGAATGCGGGGACTAATGAAAAACTGTTTTTT,CASMMNAGTNEKLFF
.,TRBJ2-5,TRBD2,TRBV7-9,15,TGTGCCAGCAGCTTCCTTGGCGGGAGTATGAAGACCCAGTACTTC,CASSFLGGSMKTQYF
.,TRBJ2-2,.,TRBV7-2,16,TGTGCCAGCAGAAACCCGGGAGCCCGGCACACCGGGGAGCTGTTTTTT,CASRNPGARHTGELFF
.,TRBJ2-1,.,TRBV9,17,TGTGCCAGCAGCGTAGAGTCAACCGGGTTAGGCTACAATGAGCAGTTCTTC,CASSVESTGLGYNEQFF
.,TRBJ2-7,TRBD1,TRBV5-1,15,TGCGCCAGCAGCGCAACGGGACAGGGTTTGGTCGAGCAGTACTTC,CASSATGQGLVEQYF
.,TRBJ2-3,.,TRBV9,14,TGTGCCAGCAGCGTAGGAGTTAGCACAGATACGCAGTATTTT,CASSVGVSTDTQYF
.,TRBJ2-6,TRBD1,TRBV18,17,TGTGCCAGCTCACCGGGACAGGGGAACTCTGGGGCCAACGTCCTGACTTTC,CASSPGQGNSGANVLTF
.,TRBJ2-7,TRBD1,TRBV18,13,TGTGCCAGCTCAACATACAGGGGCTACGAGCAGTACTTC,CASSTYRGYEQYF
.,TRBJ1-2,.,TRBV5-6,15,TGTGCCAGCAGCTTGATCTGGGATCCGGACTATGGCTACACCTTC,CASSLIWDPDYGYTF
.,TRBJ2-7,.,TRBV7-2,14,TGTGCCAGCAGCTTACGGCACCTCTCCTACGAGCAGTACTTC,CASSLRHLSYEQYF
.,TRBJ2-7,TRBD1,TRBV7-2,13,TGTGCCAGCAGCTTAGACAGGGGGGTCGAGCAGTACTTC,CASSLDRGVEQYF
.,TRBJ1-6,.,TRBV28,15,TGTGCCAGCAGTTTAAGTAGGGGAGGGAATTCACCCCTCCACTTT,CASSLSRGGNSPLHF
.,TRBJ2-7,.,TRBV7-9,14,TGTGCCAGCAGCTTAGCCGGGAGTACCTACGAGCAGTACTTC,CASSLAGSTYEQYF
.,TRBJ2-7,.,TRBV5-1,12,TGCGCCAGCAGCTTGGAGAGGGGCGAGCAGTACTTC,CASSLERGEQYF
.,TRBJ2-3,.,TRBV11-2,13,TGTGCCAGCAGCCCCACCAACACAGATACGCAGTATTTT,CASSPTNTDTQYF
.,TRBJ1-5,.,TRBV28,13,TGTGCCAGCAGTTTCAGCACCAATCAGCCCCAGCATTTT,CASSFSTNQPQHF
.,TRBJ1-1,.,TRBV6-6,10,TGTGCCAGCAGTTCATCCAGGGCTTTCTTT,CASSSSRAFF
.,TRBJ1-2,.,TRBV28,14,TGTGCCAGCAGTTTCATGCCAGGTTTGGGTGGCTACACCTTC,CASSFMPGLGGYTF
.,TRBJ2-3,.,TRBV28,12,TGTGCCAGCAGTTTAGTTCGACGTACGCAGTATTTT,CASSLVRRTQYF
.,TRBJ2-7,TRBD1,TRBV7-2,14,TGTGCCAGCAGCCTGGACAGGGTAACCTACGAGCAGTACTTC,CASSLDRVTYEQYF
.,TRBJ2-2,.,TRBV7-6,15,TGTGCCAGCAGCTTCCAGATGGGCGGGATCGGGGAGCTGTTTTTT,CASSFQMGGIGELFF
.,TRBJ2-7,.,TRBV5-1,12,TGCGCCAGCAGCTCGAGCTCCTACGAGCAGTACTTC,CASSSSSYEQYF
.,TRBJ1-2,.,TRBV5-1,12,TGCGCCAGCAGCCCAGCTAACTATGGCTACACCTTC,CASSPANYGYTF
.,TRBJ2-2,TRBD2,TRBV2,15,TGTGCCAGCAGACCCACTAGCGGGAGGGGCGGGGAGCTGTTTTTT,CASRPTSGRGGELFF